This T cell receptor beta chain is from a study of blood T cell repertoires in COVID-19 (dated by TCRdb to about 2020). Regarding the research as a whole: The collaborator samples originated in the United States, Italy and Spain and spanned the acute and convalescent phases of COVID-19. The prospective study material was composed of cDNA or gDNA derived from T cells, B-cell-depleted T cells, or PBMCs. Subjects who had been exposed to COVID-19, were actively infected with it, or had recovered from it provided the deeply sampled blood TCRbeta repertoires that made up the dataset. The repertoires were released in a freely available public database intended as a resource for research on the immune response to SARS-CoV-2. Samples were obtained from the ongoing ImmuneRACE study (first 160 participants) and from about 1,300 subjects provided by 6 global collaborators. Sample metadata almost always included a de-identified subject ID, COVID-19 status, age in years and sex. Where HLA class I and class II types were available, the types were taken from metadata supplied by the sample provider, not from assay-based typing.

Points on this clone: Its antigen is still unknown. No per-base quality is available; no much larger clone lies one base away.

The full study reports these points: The quantity of clinical and demographic metadata differed by source and by participant and was supplied without curation.

The immunoSEQ Assay, a bias-controlled multiplex PCR, was used to amplify TCRbeta CDR3 regions from genomic DNA. From the authors' description of their analysis: Nucleated cell counts per sample were estimated from amplification of reference gene primers within the assay. To quantify the absolute abundance of each unique TCRbeta CDR3 rearrangement, sequence reads were collapsed and filtered. Productive Simpson clonality was computed per sample as the square root of Simpson's diversity index over productive rearrangements. TCRdb obtained this table from immuneACCESS and retained in-frame rearrangements with V and J assigned. These tables miss some clones; where compared with another copy, unresolved V genes account for less than half of the shortfall, and the remainder is unexplained. Clone size and V and J calls were adopted from that table, with D and trimming inferred from the DNA. Here the sample has some 130,000 clones; just under 85% occur a single time. Over 15% of the sample belongs to the ten largest clones.

Whole blood was collected in K2EDTA tubes by collaborating institutions according to the institutions' own protocols. For TCRbeta analysis, collaborators shipped samples as frozen whole blood, isolated PBMCs, or DNA extracted from either of those sample types. The TCR sequence derives from a woman aged 45-65 years with acute or convalescent COVID-19. Material: peripheral blood.

The CDR3 protein sequence reads: CASSLVVNTEAFF. The DNA sequence is given as TGTGCCAGCAGCTTAGTCGTGAACACTGAAGCTTTCTTT. Recombination connected TRBV7-2 to TRBJ1-1; no confident D gene assignment can be made. CDR1 SGHTA and CDR2 FQGNSA are derived from the germline V gene. Spanning cysteine to phenylalanine, the CDR3 consists of 13 amino acids. Only the CDR3 region is kept as DNA, spanning 39 bases read in frame from base 1. V is pared back by 1 base and J by 0 bases, with 3 bases lying between the germline termini.